Sequencing of this TCR beta chain was carried out in a study of OX40 agonist ivuxolimab in advanced cancers. At the level of the study: Allowance was made for prior anti-PD-1, anti-PD-L1 or anti-CTLA-4 therapy, and about 37% had some.

On this clone itself: The antigen is unknown.

V was pared by 1 base and J by 7 bases, with 14 bases between. CDR1 is SGHNT and CDR2 is YYREEE in the germline V gene (reference sequence). The CDR3 covers 15 residues. Profiling relied on immunoSEQ multiplex PCR, and the TCRdb table lists in-frame clones only, not all of them. The profile shows some 96,000 clones, around 85% of them singletons. Overall study findings and caveats: Averaged across samples, CD8+ T cells carried more expanded clones than CD4+ did.

The sample consisted of CD4+ or CD8+ T cells sorted from blood, taken in a trial of the OX40 agonist ivuxolimab. The sequence was collected from an adult with an advanced solid tumor such as melanoma, head and neck, liver or kidney cancer. The rearrangement links TRBV5-4 to TRBJ2-2; maybe TRBD1 (5 bases). CDR3 coding DNA: TGTGCCAGCAGCTTGAACAGGCTTCAGGGCGGGGAGCTGTTTTTT. This codes for CASSLNRLQGGELFF.